The 6 T cell receptor beta chains listed next were all sequenced from one sample in a study of shared clonotypes between healthy human individuals. Sequencing used immunoSEQ multiplex PCR; TCRdb keeps in-frame clones, though not all of them. The sample yields millions of clones, about 92% seen once. The sequencing input was naive CD4+ T cells sorted from blood. As to subset: CD45RA+ positively selected. All receptors derive from a man in his late teens or twenties in good health.

The chain links TRBV28 to TRBJ1-5; a weak D match, TRBD1 (5 bases). The germline CDR1 and CDR2 sequences are MDHEN and SYDVKM. V lost 6 bases and J lost 11, with 20 bases in between. This CDR3 is 14 amino acids long. The DNA of the CDR3 is TGTGCCAGCAGGGGGCGGGAATCCCCAAAGGCCCAGCATTTT. This sequence encodes CASRGRESPKAQHF.

As concerns this clone: Other nucleotide sequences in the sample specify the same CDR3. The chain joins TRBV6-5 to TRBJ2-7; 11 bases match TRBD2. The CDR3 covers 13 residues. The V and J ends lost 5 bases and 4 bases, in that order; junction bases with no gene match: 1. In germline, CDR1 is MNHEY, CDR2 SVGAGI. The CDR3 DNA reads TGTGCCAGCAGTCGGACTAGCGGGTACGAGCAGTACTTC. This translates into CASSRTSGYEQYF.

The rearrangement joins TRBV11-2 to TRBJ2-3; 11 bases match TRBD2. With 5 bases clipped from V and 4 bases from J, the junction kept 5 bases outside the gene matches. The CDR3 loop spans 15 amino acids. Germline V gene sequence: CDR1 SGHAT, CDR2 FQNNGV. Here the CDR3 reads CASSPLAGGSDTQYF. CDR3 nucleotides: TGTGCCAGCAGCCCCCTAGCGGGAGGTTCAGATACGCAGTATTTT.

This rearrangement joins TRBV29-1 to TRBJ1-5, with D unclear. The germline gives CDR1 SQVTM, CDR2 ANQGSEA. This CDR3 is 13 amino acids long. This CDR3 is CRIINSGNQPQHF. The DNA of the CDR3 is TGCCGAATAATTAATAGTGGGAATCAGCCCCAGCATTTT.

A single count supports this clone. This sequence joins TRBV2 and TRBJ1-2; no clear D gene. The CDR3 length is 13 residues. Per germline, CDR1 SNHLY and CDR2 FYNNEI. V lost 7 bases, J lost 3 bases, and 12 bases lay in between. This chain's CDR3 is CASTVGRDYGYTF. CDR3 DNA sequence: TGTGCCAGCACGGTGGGTAGGGACTATGGCTACACCTTC.

Comment on this clone: The sample carries other DNA sequences with the same CDR3. V usage is TRBV27 and J usage is TRBJ2-3, with 10 bases matching TRBD2. The CDR3 has 15 residues. With 2 bases clipped from V and 2 bases from J, the junction kept 1 base outside the gene matches. Germline V gives CDR1 MNHEY, CDR2 SMNVEV (reference sequence). In nucleotides, the CDR3 is TGTGCCAGCAGTTTAGGACTAGCGGACACAGATACGCAGTATTTT. The encoded protein is CASSLGLADTDTQYF.